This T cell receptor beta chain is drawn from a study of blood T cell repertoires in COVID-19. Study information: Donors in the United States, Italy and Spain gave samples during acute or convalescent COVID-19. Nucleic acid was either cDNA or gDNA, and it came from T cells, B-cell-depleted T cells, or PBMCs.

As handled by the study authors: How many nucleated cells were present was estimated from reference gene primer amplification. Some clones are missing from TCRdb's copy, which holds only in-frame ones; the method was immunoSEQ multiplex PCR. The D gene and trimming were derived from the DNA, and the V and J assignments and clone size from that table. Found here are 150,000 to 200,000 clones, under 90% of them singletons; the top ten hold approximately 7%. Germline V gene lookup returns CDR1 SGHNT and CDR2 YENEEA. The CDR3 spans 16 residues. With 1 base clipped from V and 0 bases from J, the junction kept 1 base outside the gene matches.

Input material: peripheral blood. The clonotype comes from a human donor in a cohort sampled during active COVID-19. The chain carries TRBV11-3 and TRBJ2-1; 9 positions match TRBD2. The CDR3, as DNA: TGTGCCAGCAGCTTAGGCGGGGGGGACTCCTACAATGAGCAGTTCTTC. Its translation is CASSLGGGDSYNEQFF.